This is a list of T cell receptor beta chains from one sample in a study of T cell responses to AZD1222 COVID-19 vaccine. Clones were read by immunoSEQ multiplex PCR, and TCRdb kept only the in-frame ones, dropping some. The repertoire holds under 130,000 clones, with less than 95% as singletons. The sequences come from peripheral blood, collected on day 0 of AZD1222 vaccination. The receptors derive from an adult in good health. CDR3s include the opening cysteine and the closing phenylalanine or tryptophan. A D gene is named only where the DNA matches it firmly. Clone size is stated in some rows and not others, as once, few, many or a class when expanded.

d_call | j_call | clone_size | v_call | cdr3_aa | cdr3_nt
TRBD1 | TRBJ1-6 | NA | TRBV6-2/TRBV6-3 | CASSFTGGGPLHF | TGTGCCAGCAGCTTCACAGGGGGTGGTCCCCTCCACTTT
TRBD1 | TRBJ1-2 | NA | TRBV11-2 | CASSPGTGIDGYTF | TGTGCCAGCAGCCCTGGGACAGGGATCGATGGCTACACCTTC
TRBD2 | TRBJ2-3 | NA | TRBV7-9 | CASSLGLADTQYF | TGTGCCAGCAGCTTGGGACTAGCAGATACGCAGTATTTT
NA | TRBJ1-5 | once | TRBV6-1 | CASSEEGRYNQPQHF | TGTGCCAGCAGTGAAGAGGGCCGATACAATCAGCCCCAGCATTTT
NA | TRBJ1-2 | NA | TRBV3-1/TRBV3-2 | CASSQAGPSGYTF | TGTGCCAGCAGCCAAGCAGGGCCCAGTGGCTACACCTTC
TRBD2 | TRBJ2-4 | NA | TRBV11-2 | CASSGLAGPKNIQYF | TGTGCCAGCAGCGGACTAGCGGGGCCTAAAAACATTCAGTACTTC
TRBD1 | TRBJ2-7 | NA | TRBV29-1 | CSVEFWGQGNEQYF | TGCAGCGTTGAATTTTGGGGACAGGGGAACGAGCAGTACTTC
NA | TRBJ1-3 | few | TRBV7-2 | CASSLSPLGGNTIYF | TGTGCCAGCAGCTTATCCCCCCTTGGGGGAAACACCATATATTTT
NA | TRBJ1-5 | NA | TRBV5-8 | CASSLAGPQHF | TGTGCCAGCAGCTTGGCAGGTCCCCAGCATTTT
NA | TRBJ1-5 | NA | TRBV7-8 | CASSLDRIGTLSNQPQHF | TGTGCCAGCAGCTTAGACCGGATTGGGACACTTAGCAATCAGCCCCAGCATTTT
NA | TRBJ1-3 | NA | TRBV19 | CASSIGTNSGNTIYF | TGTGCCAGTAGTATTGGCACCAACTCTGGAAACACCATATATTTT
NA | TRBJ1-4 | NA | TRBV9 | CASNRGTGEKLFF | TGTGCCAGCAACCGAGGGACGGGTGAAAAACTGTTTTTT
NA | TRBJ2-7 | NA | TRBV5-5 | CASSNGWGLSYEQYF | TGTGCCAGCAGCAACGGGTGGGGCTTGAGCTACGAGCAGTACTTC
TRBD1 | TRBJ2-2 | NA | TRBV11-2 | CASSFLGQGAPGELFF | TGTGCCAGCAGCTTTCTTGGACAGGGGGCACCCGGGGAGCTGTTTTTT
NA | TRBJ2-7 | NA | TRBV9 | CASSTGAGLGQYF | TGTGCCAGCAGCACAGGAGCCGGCCTGGGGCAGTACTTC
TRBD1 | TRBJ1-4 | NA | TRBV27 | CASSPGGGEKLFF | TGTGCCAGCAGCCCAGGGGGGGGTGAAAAACTGTTTTTT
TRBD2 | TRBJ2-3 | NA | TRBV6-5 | CASKPSGGDTQYF | TGTGCCAGCAAGCCTAGCGGGGGAGATACGCAGTATTTT
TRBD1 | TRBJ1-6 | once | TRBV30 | CAWSVPWDRVVPLHF | TGTGCCTGGAGTGTTCCGTGGGACAGGGTGGTTCCCCTCCACTTT
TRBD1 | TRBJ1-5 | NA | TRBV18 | CASSPGSQGARPQPQHF | TGTGCCAGCTCACCCGGTTCGCAGGGGGCACGACCGCAGCCCCAGCATTTT
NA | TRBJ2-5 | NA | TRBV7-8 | CASSFLTGGETQYF | TGTGCCAGCAGCTTTTTGACCGGCGGAGAGACCCAGTACTTC
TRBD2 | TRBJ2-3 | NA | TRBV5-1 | CASSPLGGGASAQYF | TGCGCCAGCAGCCCGTTAGGCGGGGGGGCCTCAGCGCAGTATTTT
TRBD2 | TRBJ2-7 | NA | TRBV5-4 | CASSLVPGGREQYF | TGTGCCAGCAGCTTGGTCCCGGGGGGGCGCGAGCAGTACTTC
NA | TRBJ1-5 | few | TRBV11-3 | CASSLDVRRHLRHSNQPQHF | TGTGCCAGCAGCTTAGATGTCCGGAGACACCTTCGACATAGCAATCAGCCCCAGCATTTT
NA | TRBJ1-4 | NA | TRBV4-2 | CASSPRDGNEKLFF | TGTGCCAGCAGCCCCCGGGACGGTAATGAAAAACTGTTTTTT
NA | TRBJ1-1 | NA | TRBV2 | CARAGGLTEAFF | TGTGCCAGGGCCGGGGGGCTAACTGAAGCTTTCTTT
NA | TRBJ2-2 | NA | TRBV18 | CASSPRVGELFF | TGTGCCAGCTCACCACGAGTCGGGGAGCTGTTTTTT
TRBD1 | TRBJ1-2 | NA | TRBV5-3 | CARSLRGYGYTF | TGTGCCAGAAGCCTCAGGGGGTATGGCTACACCTTC
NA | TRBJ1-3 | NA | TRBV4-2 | CASSQASFGTIYF | TGTGCCAGCAGCCAAGCTTCGTTCGGTACCATATATTTT
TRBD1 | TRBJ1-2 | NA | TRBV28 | CASRRDSNYGYTF | TGTGCCAGCAGGAGGGACAGTAACTATGGCTACACCTTC
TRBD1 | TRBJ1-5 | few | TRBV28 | CASSRTFVTGDSQPQHF | TGTGCCAGCAGTCGTACTTTTGTGACAGGGGATAGTCAGCCCCAGCATTTT
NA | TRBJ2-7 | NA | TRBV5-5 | CASSLLQGWYEQYF | TGTGCCAGCAGCTTGTTGCAGGGGTGGTACGAGCAGTACTTC
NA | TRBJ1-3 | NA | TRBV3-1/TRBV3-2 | CASSQDTWGNTIYF | TGTGCCAGCAGCCAAGACACTTGGGGAAACACCATATATTTT
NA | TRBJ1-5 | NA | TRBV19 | CASSIELNQPQHF | TGTGCCAGTAGTATAGAACTGAATCAGCCCCAGCATTTT
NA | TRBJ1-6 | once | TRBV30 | CAWTKGGIDSPLHF | TGTGCCTGGACCAAGGGGGGAATTGATTCACCCCTCCACTTT
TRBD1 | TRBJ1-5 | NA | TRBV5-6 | CASSLAGTANQPQHF | TGTGCCAGCAGCTTGGCCGGGACAGCTAATCAGCCCCAGCATTTT
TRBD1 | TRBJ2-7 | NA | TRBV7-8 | CASSLIDRGTYEQYF | TGTGCCAGCAGCTTAATAGACAGGGGCACCTACGAGCAGTACTTC
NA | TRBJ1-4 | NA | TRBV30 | CAWSMTATNEKLFF | TGTGCCTGGAGTATGACGGCGACTAATGAAAAACTGTTTTTT
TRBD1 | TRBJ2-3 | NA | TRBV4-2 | CASSQPDRGLADTQYF | TGTGCCAGCAGCCAACCGGACAGGGGGCTCGCAGATACGCAGTATTTT
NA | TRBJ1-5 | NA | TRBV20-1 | CSASEGDRQPQHF | TGCAGTGCTAGTGAGGGGGATCGGCAGCCCCAGCATTTT
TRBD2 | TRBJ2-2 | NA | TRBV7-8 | CASSLEGLAMSTGELFF | TGTGCCAGCAGCTTAGAGGGACTAGCTATGTCCACCGGGGAGCTGTTTTTT
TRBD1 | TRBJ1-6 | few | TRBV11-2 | CASSWDRVRTPLHF | TGTGCCAGCAGCTGGGACAGGGTGCGGACACCCCTCCACTTT
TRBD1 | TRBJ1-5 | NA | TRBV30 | CAWRGQGLQPQHF | TGTGCCTGGAGGGGACAGGGCCTTCAGCCCCAGCATTTT
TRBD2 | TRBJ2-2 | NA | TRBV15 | CATSRDATSGNTGELFF | TGTGCCACCAGCAGAGATGCCACTAGCGGTAACACCGGGGAGCTGTTTTTT
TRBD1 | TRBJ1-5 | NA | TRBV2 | CASSIDTGGGNQPQHF | TGTGCCAGCAGCATCGATACAGGGGGAGGCAATCAGCCCCAGCATTTT
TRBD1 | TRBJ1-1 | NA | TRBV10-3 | CATAGGERTEAFF | TGTGCCACGGCAGGGGGGGAAAGGACTGAAGCTTTCTTT
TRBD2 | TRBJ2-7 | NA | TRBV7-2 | CASSSSGGLTYEQYF | TGTGCCAGCAGCTCCAGCGGGGGGCTCACCTACGAGCAGTACTTC
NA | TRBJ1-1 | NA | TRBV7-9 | CASSVAGYGTEAFF | TGTGCCAGCAGCGTCGCGGGGTACGGCACTGAAGCTTTCTTT
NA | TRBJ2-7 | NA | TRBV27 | CASAAASEQYF | TGTGCCAGCGCAGCGGCGTCCGAGCAGTACTTC
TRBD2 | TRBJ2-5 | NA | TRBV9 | CASSVGSGGAETQYF | TGTGCCAGCAGCGTAGGATCCGGGGGGGCAGAGACCCAGTACTTC
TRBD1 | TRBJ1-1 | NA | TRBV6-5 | CASSYGGQMNTEAFF | TGTGCCAGCAGTTACGGGGGACAGATGAACACTGAAGCTTTCTTT
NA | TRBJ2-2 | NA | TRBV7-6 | CASSLATGGPNTGELFF | TGTGCCAGCAGCTTAGCCACTGGGGGCCCGAACACCGGGGAGCTGTTTTTT
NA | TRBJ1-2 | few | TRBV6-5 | CARNSQGRANYGYTF | TGTGCCAGAAATTCACAGGGCCGAGCTAACTATGGCTACACCTTC
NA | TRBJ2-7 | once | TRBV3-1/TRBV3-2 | CASSQEGTSYEQYF | TGTGCCAGCAGCCAAGAGGGGACCAGCTACGAGCAGTACTTC
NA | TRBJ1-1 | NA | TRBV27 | CASSLYDGTEAFF | TGTGCCAGCAGTTTATATGATGGAACTGAAGCTTTCTTT
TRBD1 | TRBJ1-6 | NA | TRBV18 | CASSPRRDSHPSSYNSPLHF | TGTGCCAGCTCACCCCGCCGGGACAGCCACCCGAGCTCCTATAATTCACCCCTCCACTTT
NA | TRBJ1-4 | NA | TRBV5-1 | CASSLRTVSEKLFF | TGCGCCAGCAGCTTGCGGACAGTGAGTGAAAAACTGTTTTTT